This TCR beta chain was documented in a study of immune heterogeneity within non-small cell lung tumors. At the level of the study: Among the tumors, 4 were squamous cell carcinomas, approximately 10 were non-squamous carcinomas and 1 was not otherwise specified.

This clonotype was seen a few times. With 0 bases clipped from V and 4 bases from J, the junction kept 3 bases outside the gene matches. Looked up from germline, CDR1 is MNHEY and CDR2 is SMNVEV (reference sequence). The CDR3 totals 15 residues. Template input was genomic DNA from bulk tumor (600 ng per sample). Doctors removed several biopsies from each primary tumor during surgery, keeping them far apart. Patients had untreated, newly diagnosed non-small cell lung cancer and underwent curative surgery. TCR beta CDR3 regions came from multiplex PCR with 32 forward V and 13 reverse J primers. TCRdb recomputed calls from the multiplex PCR reads with MiXCR, one row per CDR3 protein. The data show about 6,400 distinct CDR3 sequences, with roughly 23% seen just once and under 9% held by the top ten.

Input material: lung tumor tissue. The source is a man aged 65-85 years with non-small cell lung cancer. This chain connects TRBV27 to TRBJ2-5, with 9 bases that match TRBD2. CDR3 sequence (DNA): TGTGCCAGCAGTTTATCATTAGCGGGAGTAGAGACCCAGTACTTC. Its protein is CASSLSLAGVETQYF.